Below are 17 T cell receptor beta chains sequenced from a single sample in a study of T cell responses to AZD1222 COVID-19 vaccine. Sequencing used immunoSEQ multiplex PCR; TCRdb keeps in-frame clones, though not all of them. Of 180,000 or so clones listed, around 90% are singletons. The starting material was peripheral blood, obtained 28 days after the second AZD1222 dose. All receptors derive from an adult who received the AZD1222 COVID-19 vaccine.

This clone was found a few times. Different DNA sequences within this sample yield the same CDR3. The rearrangement joins TRBV28 to TRBJ1-2, with a possible D match to TRBD1 (5 bases). V was pared by 3 bases and J by 2 bases, with 10 bases between. The germline CDR1 and CDR2 sequences are MDHEN and SYDVKM. This CDR3 is 14 amino acids long. The CDR3 DNA sequence: TGTGCCAGCAGTTTTCGGGGGAGAAACTATGGCTACACCTTC. Translation: CASSFRGRNYGYTF.

This rearrangement joins TRBV7-2 to TRBJ1-5, with unresolved D. The germline gives CDR1 SGHTA, CDR2 FQGNSA. V shed 5 bases and J shed 1 base, with 9 bases lying between them. The CDR3 totals 14 residues. CDR3 DNA: TGTGCCAGCAGCGAGAGCACCAGCAATCAGCCCCAGCATTTT. Translated: CASSESTSNQPQHF.

The chain joins TRBV14 to TRBJ1-2, with unresolved D. This CDR3 is built from 14 residues. V gave up 0 bases and J gave up 5 bases, with 10 bases separating them. In germline, CDR1 is SGHDN, CDR2 FVKESK. The CDR3 DNA reads as TGTGCCAGCAGCCAAGACCAGCGGACTTATGGCTACACCTTC. Its protein product is CASSQDQRTYGYTF.

In this sample, this clone turned up once. The chain links TRBV6-2 or TRBV6-3 to TRBJ1-1; possible D gene TRBD1, 6 bases. Trimming cost V 6 bases and J 1 base, with 9 bases left between them. CDR3 size: 13 residues. Germline V lookup: CDR1 MNHEY, CDR2 SVGEGT. CDR3 in amino acids: CASSSRGNTEAFF. CDR3 DNA sequence: TGTGCCAGCAGCTCCAGGGGGAACACTGAAGCTTTCTTT.

V usage is TRBV28 and J usage is TRBJ1-3, with a tentative D call TRBD1 (6 bases). V was trimmed by 8 bases and J by 1 base, leaving 12 bases between them. The CDR3 loop spans 14 amino acids. Per germline, CDR1 MDHEN and CDR2 SYDVKM. The CDR3 here is CASGGPGSGNTIYF. CDR3 nucleotide sequence: TGTGCCAGCGGGGGGCCAGGTTCTGGAAACACCATATATTTT.

V usage is TRBV6-5 and J usage is TRBJ2-7; TRBD1 agrees at 8 bases. The CDR3 sequence is 13 residues long. Per the germline V gene, CDR1 is MNHEY and CDR2 is SVGAGI. The ends lost 9 bases at V and 3 bases at J; junction bases unmatched: 7. CDR3 nucleotides: TGTGCCAGTGACTCAGGGGGCCTCTACGAGCAGTACTTC. Residues: CASDSGGLYEQYF.

The chain links TRBV21-1 to TRBJ2-5; the D call in the table, TRBD1, was not verified against the DNA. TRBV21-1 is designated a pseudogene. The CDR3 is 17 amino acids. CDR3 in amino acids: CASNHKPTGSARETQYF. The CDR3 DNA follows: TGTGCCAGCAATCACAAACCAACAGGGTCCGCCCGAGAGACCCAGTACTTC.

The V and J genes are TRBV15 and TRBJ2-1; D is unclear. The V gene's germline CDR1 is LNHNV and CDR2 YYDKDF (reference sequence). Trimming pared 3 bases from V and 10 bases from J, leaving 7 bases between. The CDR3 sequence is 11 residues long. DNA of the CDR3: TGTGCCACCAGCAGGGATTTAGAGCAGTTCTTC. This encodes CATSRDLEQFF. The whole variable domain, remainder taken from reference TRBV15 and TRBJ2-1, is DAMVIQNPRYQVTQFGKPVTLSCSQTLNHNVMYWYQQKSSQAPKLLFHYYDKDFNNEADTPDNFQSRRPNTSFCFLDIRSPGLGDTAMYLCATSRDLEQFFGPGTRLTVL.

This chain uses TRBV28 with TRBJ2-2; 14 bases map to TRBD2. The V segment lost 6 bases and the J segment 6 bases; nucleotides outside the gene matches: 6. Germline V gene data show CDR1 as MDHEN and CDR2 as SYDVKM. The CDR3 spans 16 residues. CDR3 sequence reads: CASRTGLAGGAGELFF. The CDR3 DNA is TGTGCCAGCAGAACCGGACTAGCGGGAGGAGCCGGGGAGCTGTTTTTT.

The gene calls are TRBV4-2 and TRBJ1-5; D possibly corresponds to TRBD1 (5 bases). Per the germline V gene, CDR1 is LGHNA and CDR2 is YNFKEQ. Trimming left V 0 bases short and J 8 bases short, with 8 bases between. This CDR3 has 13 residues. The CDR3: CASSQDRGEPQHF. The CDR3 bases are TGTGCCAGCAGCCAAGATCGGGGGGAGCCCCAGCATTTT.

This clone was seen a single time. The chain couples TRBV3-1 (or the pseudogene TRBV3-2) to TRBJ2-7, with no clear D. The CDR3 is 12 residues long. Trimming left V 4 bases short and J 4 bases short, with 8 bases between. Germline V gives CDR1 LGHDT, CDR2 YNNKEL (reference sequence). CDR3 amino acids: CASSLQKYEQYF. Here the CDR3 DNA reads TGTGCCAGCAGCCTTCAAAAGTACGAGCAGTACTTC.

The chain joins TRBV3-1 (or the pseudogene TRBV3-2) to TRBJ1-6; D unresolved. Germline V CDR1 and CDR2: LGHDT, YNNKEL (reference sequence). Trimming took off 4 bases at V and 5 bases at J, with 9 bases between the two ends. The CDR3 covers 14 residues. CDR3 protein: CASSLRGDNSPLHF. The CDR3, as DNA: TGTGCCAGCAGCCTCAGAGGAGATAATTCACCCCTCCACTTT.

The genes are TRBV3-1 (or the pseudogene TRBV3-2) and TRBJ2-7; D not certain. The CDR3 consists of 9 residues. Germline V gives CDR1 LGHDT, CDR2 YNNKEL (reference sequence). Trimming left V 7 bases short and J 13 bases short, with 11 bases between. The CDR3 DNA sequence: TGTGCCAGCACGCGGCACCGATACTTC. Protein sequence: CASTRHRYF.

This clone appeared a single time. The genes are TRBV4-3 and TRBJ2-1; 8 bases line up with TRBD2. CDR1 and CDR2 from the germline V gene are LGHNA and YSLEER. J was trimmed by 0 bases and V by 4 bases; bases with no gene match: 2. The CDR3 loop spans 15 amino acids. DNA of the CDR3: TGCGCCAGCAGCCTAGCGGGGCGCTCCTACAATGAGCAGTTCTTC. Amino acids: CASSLAGRSYNEQFF.

The chain combines TRBV12-3 or TRBV12-4 with TRBJ2-7; D is possibly TRBD1 or TRBD2 (5 bases each). This CDR3 spans 13 amino acids. V lost 6 bases to trimming and J lost 4 bases, with 13 bases between them. The CDR3 spells CASSKNWGYEQYF. The CDR3 DNA is TGTGCCAGCAGCAAAAACTGGGGGTACGAGCAGTACTTC.

Here the CDR3 DNA reads TGCAGTGCCAGGCGGCTTGAGGAGCAGTACTTC. Its translation is CSARRLEEQYF. V is TRBV20-1 and J is TRBJ2-7; D gene uncertain. Germline V gives CDR1 DFQATT, CDR2 SNEGSKA (reference sequence). The CDR3 has 11 residues. Trimming pared 6 bases from V and 7 bases from J, leaving 13 bases between.

The rearrangement uses TRBV24-1 and TRBJ2-5, with D perhaps being TRBD1 or TRBD2 (5 bases each). The CDR3 has 13 amino acids. Germline V CDR1 and CDR2: KGHDR, SFDVKD. Trimming cost V 0 bases and J 5 bases, with 6 bases left between them. In DNA form, the CDR3 reads TGTGCCACCAGTGATTTGTGGGGGGAGACCCAGTACTTC. Translated, it gives CATSDLWGETQYF.